A selection of T cell receptor beta chains follows, all from one sample in a study of OX40 agonist ivuxolimab in advanced cancers. TCRdb's table, derived via immunoSEQ multiplex PCR, lists solely in-frame clones and lacks some. The sample yields 98,000 or so clones, approximately 94% seen once. Here the sequenced sample was CD4+ or CD8+ T cells sorted from blood, taken in a trial of the OX40 agonist ivuxolimab. The receptors come from an adult with an advanced solid tumor such as melanoma, head and neck, liver or kidney cancer. Each CDR3 is given with its conserved first and last residue. A D gene is named only where the DNA matches it firmly. The size of a clone is reported for some rows only, either as once, few or many, or as a class for expanded clones.

>-|TRBD2|TRBV19|TRBJ2-7
CASSGGNSYEQYF
TGTGCCAGTTCCGGGGGGAACTCCTACGAGCAGTACTTC
>-|TRBD1|TRBV29-1|TRBJ1-2
CSARTGHNYGYTF
TGCAGCGCTCGGACAGGCCATAACTATGGCTACACCTTC
>-|-|TRBV19|TRBJ2-3
CASSRQSAGTDTQYF
TGTGCCAGTAGTCGACAGTCCGCCGGCACAGATACGCAGTATTTT
>-|TRBD1|TRBV28|TRBJ1-2
CASSLFRDSYGYTF
TGTGCCAGCAGTTTATTTAGGGACAGCTATGGCTACACCTTC
>-|-|TRBV7-2|TRBJ1-4
CASSSPGWGELFF
TGTGCCAGCAGTTCCCCAGGATGGGGAGAACTGTTTTTT
>-|-|TRBV6-4|TRBJ1-3
CASSDSTRYSSGNTIYF
TGTGCCAGCAGTGACTCGACTCGGTACTCCTCTGGAAACACCATATATTTT
>once|-|TRBV19|TRBJ2-7
CASSINSRARSSYEQYF
TGTGCCAGTAGTATTAATTCCAGGGCAAGGAGCTCCTACGAGCAGTACTTC
>-|TRBD1|TRBV5-6|TRBJ2-1
CASRLGQTYNEQFF
TGTGCCAGCCGACTGGGACAGACCTACAATGAGCAGTTCTTC
>-|-|TRBV4-3|TRBJ1-1
CASSQDRFYPGAFF
TGCGCCAGCAGCCAAGATCGTTTTTATCCGGGGGCTTTCTTT
>-|TRBD1|TRBV19|TRBJ2-7
CASSTDRVGPYEQYF
TGTGCCAGTAGTACAGACAGGGTAGGACCCTACGAGCAGTACTTC
>-|TRBD1|TRBV5-4|TRBJ1-4
CASRRQGPNEKLFF
TGTGCCAGCAGGAGACAGGGACCTAATGAAAAACTGTTTTTT
>-|TRBD1|TRBV19|TRBJ1-1
CASSISRGTHDTEAFF
TGTGCCAGTAGTATCAGCAGGGGGACCCATGACACTGAAGCTTTCTTT
>-|-|TRBV6-1|TRBJ2-2
CASSNTDTGELFF
TGTGCCAGCAGCAACACAGACACCGGGGAGCTGTTTTTT
>-|TRBD1|TRBV10-3|TRBJ2-1
CAISRDSSYNEQFF
TGTGCCATCAGTCGGGACAGCTCCTACAATGAGCAGTTCTTC